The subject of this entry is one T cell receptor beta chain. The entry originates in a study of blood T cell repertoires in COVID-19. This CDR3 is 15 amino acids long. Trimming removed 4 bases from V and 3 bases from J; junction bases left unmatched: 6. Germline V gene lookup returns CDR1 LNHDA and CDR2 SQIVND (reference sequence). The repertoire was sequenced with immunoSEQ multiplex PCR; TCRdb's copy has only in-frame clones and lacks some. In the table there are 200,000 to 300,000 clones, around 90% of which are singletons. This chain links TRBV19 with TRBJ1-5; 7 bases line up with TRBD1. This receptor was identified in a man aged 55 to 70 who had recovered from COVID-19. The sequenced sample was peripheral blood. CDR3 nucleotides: TGTGCCAGTAGTACACAGACAGGGAACAATCAGCCCCAGCATTTT. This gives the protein CASSTQTGNNQPQHF.